Below are 18 T cell receptor beta chains sequenced from a single sample in a study of Ad26.COV2.S vaccination and SARS-CoV-2 variants. Sequencing used immunoSEQ multiplex PCR; TCRdb keeps in-frame clones, though not all of them. The sample has about 680,000 clones; around 92% are singletons. Treatment reported: 19 received Ad26.COV2.S at low or high dose, single or two shots; about 5 received placebo; per-sample allocation not given. Sampling was performed 63 days after the first vaccine or placebo injection. Source: peripheral blood, taken in a trial of Ad26.COV2.S vaccine versus placebo. These receptors originate from a person between 18 and 65 years old who received the Ad26.COV2.S COVID-19 vaccine or a placebo.

This chain joins TRBV5-5 and TRBJ2-2; TRBD1 or TRBD2 may be the D gene (5 bases each). Deletions cut 4 bases from V and 4 bases from J, with 14 bases between. Germline V gene sequence: CDR1 SGHKS, CDR2 YYEKEE (reference sequence). CDR3 length equals 15 residues. The CDR3 loop reads CASSLGVQPTGELFF. In nucleotides, the CDR3 is TGTGCCAGCAGCCTGGGGGTACAACCCACCGGGGAGCTGTTTTTT.

Remarks on this clone: Other DNA sequences in the same sample also yield this CDR3. In nucleotides, the CDR3 is TGTGCCAGTAGTACGTTATCTGGGGCCAACGTCCTGACTTTC. Amino acids: CASSTLSGANVLTF. This chain joins TRBV19 and TRBJ2-6; unclear D gene. Germline CDR1 reads LNHDA; CDR2 reads SQIVND (reference sequence). V was shortened by 4 bases and J by 1 base, with 5 bases between the two germline ends. This CDR3 contains 14 residues.

A single count supports this clone. The gene calls are TRBV19 and TRBJ2-7, with D perhaps given as TRBD1 or TRBD2 (5 bases each). Germline loops: CDR1 LNHDA, CDR2 SQIVND (reference sequence). V was trimmed by 10 bases and J by 1 base, leaving 11 bases between them. The CDR3 contains 12 residues. CDR3: CATRDGSYEQYF. In DNA, the CDR3 is TGTGCCACCCGGGACGGGTCCTACGAGCAGTACTTC. The whole variable domain, filled in from reference TRBV19 and TRBJ2-7, reads DGGITQSPKYLFRKEGQNVTLSCEQNLNHDAMYWYRQDPGQGLRLIYYSQIVNDFQKGDIAEGYSVSREKKESFPLTVTSAQKNPTAFYLCATRDGSYEQYFGPGTRLTVT.

This clone was seen only once. The J gene is TRBJ1-5, the V gene TRBV9; D is unresolved. CDR3 size: 13 residues. Trimming took off 0 bases at V and 9 bases at J, with 10 bases between the two ends. In germline, CDR1 is SGDLS, CDR2 YYNGEE. CDR3 protein: CASSVDGWGPQHF. In DNA, the CDR3 is TGTGCCAGCAGCGTAGATGGTTGGGGGCCCCAGCATTTT.

The chain uses TRBV6-5 and TRBJ1-2; maybe TRBD1 (6 bases). CDR1 is MNHEY, CDR2 SVGAGI, per germline. There are 14 residues in the CDR3. V was pared by 7 bases and J by 4 bases, with 16 bases between. For the CDR3, the DNA is TGTGCCAGCACAAGGGGGGTTTTTGGCTATGGCTACACCTTC. Translated, it gives CASTRGVFGYGYTF.

The V and J genes are TRBV5-6 and TRBJ2-7; 9 bases are a match to TRBD1. Germline values: CDR1 SGHDT, CDR2 YYEEEE. The junction had 3 bases not matched to a gene; V was cut back by 0 bases and J by 5 bases. The CDR3 loop spans 14 amino acids. The chain's CDR3 is CASSLAQGANEQYF. DNA for the CDR3: TGTGCCAGCAGCTTGGCACAGGGGGCGAACGAGCAGTACTTC.

The chain couples TRBV19 to TRBJ2-5; possibly TRBD1 for D (6 bases). Trimming took 8 bases from V and 3 from J, leaving 19 bases between them. The germline V gene encodes CDR1 LNHDA and CDR2 SQIVND (reference sequence). This CDR3 comprises 15 residues. This CDR3 reads CASLSYGQRKETQYF. In nucleotides, the CDR3 is TGTGCCAGTCTCTCTTATGGACAGAGAAAAGAGACCCAGTACTTC.

The chain joins TRBV7-2 to TRBJ2-7; tentatively, D is TRBD2 (7 bases). Germline-derived CDR1 and CDR2 are SGHTA and FQGNSA. The germline V and J ends were trimmed by 5 bases and 2 bases, with 16 bases remaining between them. This CDR3 contains 15 residues. The CDR3 is CASSLRGAATYEQYF. The CDR3 nucleotides are TGTGCCAGCAGCCTTCGGGGGGCCGCAACCTACGAGCAGTACTTC.

V usage is TRBV4-1 and J usage is TRBJ2-3; D is unclear. Looked up from germline, CDR1 is MGHRA and CDR2 is YSYEKL. The CDR3 sequence is 14 residues long. V was shortened by 0 bases and J by 1 base, with 5 bases between the two germline ends. CDR3 nucleotide sequence: TGCGCCAGCAGCCAAGATCAAGGCACAGATACGCAGTATTTT. It specifies CASSQDQGTDTQYF.

J is TRBJ2-5 and V is TRBV10-3, with TRBD1 matching over 10 bases. Trimming at V came to 2 bases and at J to 3 bases, leaving 3 bases not matched to a gene. The CDR3 is 15 residues long. The V gene's germline CDR1 is ENHRY and CDR2 SYGVKD. The CDR3 region has the DNA TGTGCCATCAGTGAGAAGGACAGGGGGAAAGAGACCCAGTACTTC. Translated: CAISEKDRGKETQYF.

CDR3 residues: CASSPPIDRGYGYTF. CDR3 DNA sequence: TGTGCCAGCAGCCCTCCCATTGACAGGGGCTATGGCTACACCTTC. This chain connects TRBV14 to TRBJ1-2; 8 nucleotides line up with TRBD1. This CDR3 is built from 15 residues. V lost 4 bases and J lost 4; bases outside the gene matches: 8. Germline loops: CDR1 SGHDN, CDR2 FVKESK. Combining the CDR3 with reference TRBV14 and TRBJ1-2 gives the whole variable domain EAGVTQFPSHSVIEKGQTVTLRCDPISGHDNLYWYRRVMGKEIKFLLHFVKESKQDESGMPNNRFLAERTGGTYSTLKVQPAELEDSGVYFCASSPPIDRGYGYTFGSGTRLTVV.

The chain carries TRBV12-3 or TRBV12-4 and TRBJ2-7, with D possibly matching TRBD2 (6 bases). Trimming took off 7 bases at V and 5 bases at J, with 12 bases between the two ends. The CDR3 has 12 amino acids. In DNA form, the CDR3 reads TGTGCCAGCACTGTGGGACTCCACGAGCAGTACTTC. This sequence encodes CASTVGLHEQYF.

The chain is built from TRBV10-1 and TRBJ2-1; tentative D call: TRBD2 (6 bases). The CDR3 extends over 14 amino acids. Germline values: CDR1 WNHNN, CDR2 SYGVQD (reference sequence). Trimming pared 0 bases from V and 8 bases from J, leaving 11 bases between. DNA of the CDR3: TGCGCCAGCAGTGAGTCTTGGGCGGGATATGAGCAGTTCTTC. The encoded protein is CASSESWAGYEQFF.

The chain uses TRBV3-1 (or the pseudogene TRBV3-2) and TRBJ2-2; TRBD2 matches at 9 bases. V dropped 6 bases and J dropped 4; count of bases not matched to a gene: 9. The CDR3 extends over 16 amino acids. Germline lookup yields CDR1 LGHDT and CDR2 YNNKEL (reference sequence). CDR3 sequence reads: CASSPRTSAGTGELFF. The CDR3 coding sequence is TGTGCCAGCAGTCCTAGGACTAGCGCTGGCACCGGGGAGCTGTTTTTT.

A word on this clone: Different DNA sequences within this sample yield the same CDR3. This rearrangement joins TRBV6-5 to TRBJ1-1; D ambiguous. V was shortened by 6 bases and J by 3 bases, with 5 bases between the two germline ends. CDR3 size: 11 residues. Germline loops: CDR1 MNHEY, CDR2 SVGAGI. DNA of the CDR3: TGTGCCAGCAGAAGGGACACTGAAGCTTTCTTT. Its translation is CASRRDTEAFF.

The gene calls are TRBV18 and TRBJ1-1, with a tentative D call TRBD1 (5 bases). The CDR3 is made up of 15 amino acids. Germline V lookup: CDR1 KGHSH, CDR2 LQKENI. Trimming left V 4 bases short and J 2 bases short, with 14 bases between. CDR3 DNA sequence: TGTGCCAGCTCACGAGAATCGGACATCAACACTGAAGCTTTCTTT. This sequence encodes CASSRESDINTEAFF.

This clone appeared a single time. The chain has TRBV19 and TRBJ1-5; D gene ambiguous. From germline, CDR1 is LNHDA and CDR2 SQIVND (reference sequence). Trimming pared 7 bases from V and 0 bases from J, leaving 16 bases between. CDR3 length: 16 amino acids. The CDR3 here is CASTPGLDRSNQPQHF. Written as DNA, the CDR3 is TGTGCCAGTACCCCCGGGCTTGACCGTAGCAATCAGCCCCAGCATTTT.

The chain joins TRBV29-1 to TRBJ2-5; D might be TRBD2 (6 bases). Germline lookup yields CDR1 SQVTM and CDR2 ANQGSEA. This CDR3 is built from 13 residues. Trimming took 3 bases from V and 1 from J, leaving 9 bases between them. The CDR3 loop is CSVERGTQETQYF. In nucleotides, the CDR3 is TGCAGCGTTGAGCGGGGAACCCAAGAGACCCAGTACTTC.